The rows below give T cell receptor beta chains drawn from one sample of a study of T cell repertoires in cytomegalovirus infection. MiXCR, run by TCRdb on the reads, gives a single entry per CDR3 protein. The sample lists 150,000 to 200,000 distinct CDR3 sequences, roughly 27% seen once, with just over 30% in the top ten. The material sequenced was PBMCs. The receptors were gathered from a human donor in good health (CMV status not recorded). Some clones in this sample may be carry-over from other donors' samples. CDR3s include the opening cysteine and the closing phenylalanine or tryptophan. The D gene is left open where the match is weak. Size values are once, few and many counts, or a class for expanded clones, and some rows have none.

>TRBV7-9|TRBJ1-2|NA|NA
CASSYDRNGYTF
TGTGCCAGCAGCTATGACAGGAATGGCTACACCTTC
>TRBV20-1|TRBJ1-3|NA|NA
CSAGGPSGNTIYF
TGCAGTGCGGGGGGGCCCTCTGGAAACACCATATATTTT
>TRBV7-8|TRBJ1-1|many|NA
CASSLRRGNTEAFF
TGTGCCAGCAGCTTAAGAAGGGGAAACACTGAAGCTTTCTTT
>TRBV7-6|TRBJ1-1|few|NA
CASSIVPLGTEAFF
TGTGCCAGCAGCATCGTCCCCCTGGGAACTGAAGCTTTCTTT
>TRBV14|TRBJ2-4|NA|NA
CASSQDHGIQYF
TGTGCCAGCAGCCAAGATCATGGCATTCAGTACTTC
>TRBV3-1|TRBJ1-1|NA|NA
CASNKGDNTEAFF
TGTGCCAGCAATAAGGGGGATAACACTGAAGCTTTCTTT
>TRBV20-1|TRBJ2-7|NA|NA
CSARVYRGGEQYF
TGCAGTGCTAGAGTTTACAGGGGAGGAGAGCAGTACTTC
>TRBV28|TRBJ2-5|few|NA
CASRQEIQETQYF
TGTGCCAGCAGACAGGAGATACAAGAGACCCAGTACTTC
>TRBV4-1|TRBJ1-1|few|NA
CASSQDGEGRAFF
TGCGCCAGCAGCCAAGATGGGGAGGGACGGGCTTTCTTT
>TRBV6-5|TRBJ2-5|NA|NA
CASSSPGGHAETQYF
TGTGCCAGCAGCTCCCCCGGGGGGCATGCGGAGACCCAGTACTTC
>TRBV29-1|TRBJ1-1|few|NA
CSVRRSQDTEAFF
TGCAGCGTTCGGCGGTCCCAGGACACTGAAGCTTTCTTT
>TRBV6-5|TRBJ2-5|NA|NA
CASTSRRLTGETQYF
TGTGCCAGCACCTCGCGGCGTCTAACGGGGGAGACCCAGTACTTC
>TRBV7-2|TRBJ2-2|NA|NA
CASSKQGRGGELFF
TGTGCCAGCAGCAAACAGGGACGTGGCGGGGAGCTGTTTTTT
>TRBV7-2|TRBJ2-7|many|TRBD2
CASSLGAGGHEQYF
TGTGCCAGCAGCTTAGGGGCGGGGGGCCACGAGCAGTACTTC
>TRBV7-9|TRBJ1-1|NA|NA
CASSSQTGTEAFF
TGTGCCAGCAGCTCTCAGACTGGGACTGAAGCTTTCTTT
>TRBV5-5|TRBJ1-1|NA|NA
CASSLAQEAFF
TGTGCCAGCAGCTTAGCTCAAGAAGCTTTCTTT
>TRBV11-2|TRBJ2-7|NA|TRBD2
CASSTGAGRVLQYF
TGTGCCAGCAGCACGGGGGCCGGGAGGGTTCTGCAGTACTTC
>TRBV6-1|TRBJ2-7|NA|TRBD1
CASRGTGQDEQYF
TGTGCCAGCCGAGGGACAGGCCAAGACGAGCAGTACTTC
>TRBV18|TRBJ1-2|few|TRBD1
CASSSGQGPNYGYTF
TGTGCCAGCTCATCAGGACAGGGCCCAAACTATGGCTACACCTTC
>TRBV7-2|TRBJ1-2|NA|TRBD1
CASSSTGGAYGYTF
TGTGCCAGCAGCTCAACAGGGGGCGCCTATGGCTACACCTTC
>TRBV19|TRBJ2-7|NA|NA
CASVDSTYEQYF
TGTGCCAGCGTCGACTCTACCTACGAGCAGTACTTC
>TRBV29-1|TRBJ1-1|few|NA
CSVTLAPGDTEAFF
TGCAGCGTGACCCTTGCCCCCGGGGACACTGAAGCTTTCTTT
>TRBV7-8|TRBJ2-7|many|TRBD1
CASSSNRGLDEQYF
TGTGCCAGCAGCTCCAACAGGGGGCTCGACGAGCAGTACTTC
>TRBV12-3/TRBV12-4|TRBJ1-2|NA|NA
CASSLRDDYGYTF
TGTGCCAGCAGTTTAAGGGACGACTATGGCTACACCTTC
>TRBV20-1|TRBJ1-1|NA|NA
CSAREDGIHTEAFF
TGCAGTGCTAGGGAAGACGGGATACACACTGAAGCTTTCTTT
>TRBV2|TRBJ2-1|NA|NA
CASSEDGSSYNEQFF
TGTGCCAGCAGTGAGGACGGGAGCTCCTACAATGAGCAGTTCTTC
>TRBV6-2/TRBV6-3|TRBJ2-3|many|TRBD2
CASSQTSGYADTQYF
TGTGCCAGCAGTCAGACTAGCGGTTATGCAGATACGCAGTATTTT
>TRBV19|TRBJ1-5|NA|NA
CASCPLGTAVSNQPQHF
TGTGCCAGTTGCCCACTAGGGACGGCTGTTAGCAATCAGCCCCAGCATTTT
>TRBV6-5|TRBJ1-2|NA|NA
CASSKTRVEGYTF
TGTGCCAGCAGTAAAACGAGGGTGGAAGGCTACACCTTC
>TRBV11-2|TRBJ2-7|NA|TRBD1
CTSSSRQGPPYEQYF
TGTACCAGCAGCTCGCGACAGGGCCCTCCCTACGAGCAGTACTTC
>TRBV7-9|TRBJ2-6|few|TRBD2
CASSPGREGVYGANVLTF
TGTGCCAGCAGCCCCGGACGGGAGGGAGTGTATGGGGCCAACGTCCTGACTTTC
>TRBV6-5|TRBJ1-1|few|NA
CASSSTGKNTEAFF
TGTGCCAGCAGTTCGACAGGAAAGAACACTGAAGCTTTCTTT
>TRBV6-1|TRBJ2-5|NA|NA
CASRRGQLQETQYF
TGTGCCAGCCGCCGGGGGCAGTTACAAGAGACCCAGTACTTC
>TRBV5-6|TRBJ2-4|few|NA
CASSLNSALESKNIQYF
TGTGCCAGCAGCTTGAACAGTGCCCTTGAATCCAAAAACATTCAGTACTTC
>TRBV20-1|TRBJ1-1|NA|NA
CSAVGPNTEAFF
TGCAGTGCCGTGGGACCGAACACTGAAGCTTTCTTT
>TRBV29-1|TRBJ1-5|few|NA
CSVSGQISNQPQHF
TGCAGCGTTAGTGGACAGATTAGCAATCAGCCCCAGCATTTT
>TRBV4-3|TRBJ1-2|few|NA
CASSQAPFGDYGYTF
TGCGCCAGCAGCCAAGCCCCCTTTGGGGACTATGGCTACACCTTC
>TRBV18|TRBJ1-1|NA|NA
CASSSTRRAFF
TGTGCCAGCTCATCTACAAGACGCGCTTTCTTT
>TRBV7-9|TRBJ2-2|many|NA
CASSLDRRGHTGELFF
TGTGCCAGCAGCTTAGATCGGCGGGGGCACACCGGGGAGCTGTTTTTT
>TRBV12-3/TRBV12-4|TRBJ2-7|few|NA
CASSSSEWGRSYEQYF
TGTGCCAGCAGTTCCTCCGAGTGGGGGCGCTCCTACGAGCAGTACTTC
>TRBV2|TRBJ1-1|few|NA
CASSRTTGATEAFF
TGTGCCAGCAGCCGAACGACAGGAGCTACTGAAGCTTTCTTT
>TRBV6-2/TRBV6-3|TRBJ2-1|NA|NA
CASSYRTNEQFF
TGTGCCAGCAGTTATAGAACGAATGAGCAGTTCTTC
>TRBV29-1|TRBJ2-3|NA|NA
CSVEGLGDADTQYF
TGCAGCGTTGAAGGGTTAGGGGACGCAGATACGCAGTATTTT
>TRBV29-1|TRBJ2-2|few|TRBD2
CSVARGGDTGELFF
TGCAGCGTTGCGCGGGGGGGCGACACCGGGGAGCTGTTTTTT
>TRBV7-2|TRBJ2-1|few|NA
CASSLLDEQFF
TGTGCCAGCAGCTTACTGGATGAGCAGTTCTTC
>TRBV7-9|TRBJ2-1|NA|TRBD2
CASSLNQRGGRNEQFF
TGTGCCAGCAGCTTAAATCAGCGGGGGGGCCGGAATGAGCAGTTCTTC
>TRBV5-6|TRBJ2-1|NA|TRBD2
CASSLTAGGNNEQFF
TGTGCCAGCAGCTTGACAGCGGGGGGTAACAATGAGCAGTTCTTC
>TRBV12-3/TRBV12-4|TRBJ2-2|many|NA
CASSFNPGSQNTGELFF
TGTGCCAGCAGTTTTAATCCCGGGTCTCAGAACACCGGGGAGCTGTTTTTT
>TRBV11-2|TRBJ1-6|NA|NA
CASSLVSDMSSYNSPLHF
TGTGCCAGCAGCTTAGTGTCCGACATGAGCTCCTATAATTCACCCCTCCACTTT
>TRBV7-9|TRBJ1-1|NA|NA
CASNRRGGPVRAFF
TGTGCCAGCAACCGGAGGGGGGGGCCTGTCCGGGCTTTCTTT
>TRBV5-1|TRBJ1-6|few|NA
CASSPVVPGRLYNSPLHF
TGCGCCAGCTCCCCCGTCGTCCCAGGGCGCCTCTATAATTCACCCCTCCACTTT
>TRBV7-2|TRBJ2-5|many|TRBD1
CASSLVRGQETQYF
TGTGCCAGCAGCTTGGTGAGGGGGCAGGAGACCCAGTACTTC
>TRBV6-5|TRBJ2-7|NA|TRBD1
CASTPPPGQGVEQYF
TGTGCCAGCACCCCACCGCCGGGACAGGGGGTAGAGCAGTACTTC
>TRBV7-6|TRBJ1-5|NA|TRBD1
CASSSGTGKPQHF
TGTGCCAGCAGTTCCGGGACAGGGAAGCCCCAGCATTTT
>TRBV19|TRBJ1-1|many|NA
CASSIPDSPRSPEAFF
TGTGCCAGTAGTATACCCGACAGTCCAAGATCCCCTGAAGCTTTCTTT